Listed here are 18 T cell receptor beta chains from one sample, sequenced in a study of blood T cell repertoires in COVID-19. Assay used: immunoSEQ multiplex PCR; TCRdb lists only in-frame clones, some missing. In the table there are tens of thousands of clones, around 88% of which are singletons. Sequencing was performed on peripheral blood. Receptor source: a woman over 75 with active or convalescent COVID-19.

This chain links TRBV5-7 with TRBJ2-3, with TRBD1 matching 9 bases. TRBV5-7 is an ORF, and what it does is uncertain. V shed 1 base, J shed 7 bases, and the junction held 13 bases outside the gene matches. CDR3 length: 17 residues. The CDR3 protein is CASSLPFRDRVGYTQYF. As DNA, the CDR3 is TGTGCCAGCAGCTTGCCCTTCCGGGACAGGGTAGGTTATACGCAGTATTTT.

This clone appeared once. The chain carries TRBV3-1 (or the pseudogene TRBV3-2) and TRBJ1-3; TRBD1 agrees at 7 bases. The CDR3 is made up of 14 amino acids. Looked up from germline, CDR1 is LGHDT and CDR2 is YNNKEL (reference sequence). V gave up 6 bases and J gave up 4 bases; unmatched junction bases: 6. CDR3 protein: CASRRGGQGNTIYF. CDR3 DNA: TGTGCCAGCAGAAGAGGGGGCCAAGGAAACACCATATATTTT.

This clone was counted once. V gene TRBV12-3 or TRBV12-4 combines with J gene TRBJ1-4; D unclear. The CDR3 spans 12 residues. The ends were cut back, 1 base at V and 8 bases at J, with 5 bases in the middle. CDR3 amino acids: CASSLVQEKLFF. The CDR3 DNA reads as TGTGCCAGCAGTTTAGTCCAAGAAAAACTGTTTTTT.

This clone has a single count. The J gene is TRBJ1-1, the V gene TRBV29-1; 8 bases fit TRBD1. This CDR3 has 13 residues. V shed 7 bases and J 5 bases; nucleotides not matched to a gene: 9. Germline CDR1 is SQVTM and CDR2 is ANQGSEA. The CDR3 DNA sequence: TGCAGCGGAGCCAGACAGGGGAGGACTGAAGCTTTCTTT. Translated: CSGARQGRTEAFF. Combining the CDR3 with reference TRBV29-1 and TRBJ1-1 gives the whole variable domain SAVISQKPSRDICQRGTSLTIQCQVDSQVTMMFWYRQQPGQSLTLIATANQGSEATYESGFVIDKFPISRPNLTFSTLTVSNMSPEDSSIYLCSGARQGRTEAFFGQGTRLTVV.

V is TRBV11-2 and J is TRBJ1-1; D gene unclear. The CDR3 extends over 13 amino acids. V lost 4 bases to trimming and J lost 0 bases, with 6 bases between them. Germline assignment: CDR1 SGHAT and CDR2 FQNNGV. The CDR3 spells CASSSYMNTEAFF. In DNA, the CDR3 is TGTGCCAGCAGCTCGTACATGAACACTGAAGCTTTCTTT.

The chain couples TRBV19 to TRBJ1-6, with D uncertain. The germline V gene encodes CDR1 LNHDA and CDR2 SQIVND (reference sequence). The V end was cut by 0 bases, the J end by 3 bases, with 3 bases between. The CDR3 is 14 amino acids. The CDR3 DNA is TGTGCCAGTAGTATAGAGCGCTATAATTCACCCCTCCACTTT. This codes for CASSIERYNSPLHF.

The rearrangement joins TRBV15 to TRBJ1-5, with TRBD1 as a possible D gene (5 bases). The CDR3 length is 15 residues. V was shortened by 0 bases and J by 4 bases, with 10 bases between the two germline ends. Germline loops: CDR1 LNHNV, CDR2 YYDKDF (reference sequence). The CDR3 is CATSRDGRANQPQHF. The CDR3 DNA sequence: TGTGCCACCAGCAGAGACGGCAGGGCGAATCAGCCCCAGCATTTT.

V gene TRBV29-1 combines with J gene TRBJ2-5; 11 bases map to TRBD2. The germline gives CDR1 SQVTM, CDR2 ANQGSEA. The CDR3 loop spans 14 amino acids. J lost 5 bases, V lost 4 bases, and 6 bases had no gene match. CDR3 nucleotides: TGCAGCGTTGTAACTAGCGGGGGCGGGGAGACCCAGTACTTC. Translating it yields CSVVTSGGGETQYF.

The J gene is TRBJ1-4, the V gene TRBV19; no clear D. The CDR3 runs 15 residues. CDR1 LNHDA and CDR2 SQIVND come from the germline V gene (reference sequence). With 1 base removed from V and 1 base from J, the gap between germline ends came to 7 bases. Written as DNA, the CDR3 is TGTGCCAGTAGTATAGTTGCGATAACTAATGAAAAACTGTTTTTT. It translates to CASSIVAITNEKLFF. Together with reference TRBV19 and TRBJ1-4, the CDR3 gives the full variable domain: DGGITQSPKYLFRKEGQNVTLSCEQNLNHDAMYWYRQDPGQGLRLIYYSQIVNDFQKGDIAEGYSVSREKKESFPLTVTSAQKNPTAFYLCASSIVAITNEKLFFGSGTQLSVL.

The V gene is TRBV9, the J gene TRBJ1-5, with D perhaps TRBD1 (5 bases). There are 16 residues in the CDR3. The ends were cut back, 0 bases at V and 0 bases at J, with 10 bases in the middle. The germline V gene encodes CDR1 SGDLS and CDR2 YYNGEE. Written as DNA, the CDR3 is TGTGCCAGCAGCGTAGGGGGCAGTGATAGCAATCAGCCCCAGCATTTT. Its protein product is CASSVGGSDSNQPQHF.

This clone was detected a few times. The chain uses TRBV9 and TRBJ1-3, with D unclear. Germline V gene lookup returns CDR1 SGDLS and CDR2 YYNGEE. The CDR3 length is 14 residues. Deletions cut 2 bases from V and 2 bases from J, with 8 bases between. This CDR3 is CASSVRGAGNTIYF. The CDR3 DNA follows: TGTGCCAGCAGCGTCCGCGGGGCTGGAAACACCATATATTTT.

This chain links TRBV7-9 with TRBJ2-1; 10 nucleotides match TRBD1. Germline-derived CDR1 and CDR2 are SEHNR and FQNEAQ (reference sequence). V lost 5 bases to trimming and J lost 5 bases; unmatched junction nucleotides: 9. The CDR3 covers 16 residues. The CDR3 coding sequence is TGTGCCAGCAGCCCCAACCGGGACAGGGGAAACAATGAGCAGTTCTTC. This sequence encodes CASSPNRDRGNNEQFF.

V usage is TRBV9 and J usage is TRBJ1-4; D may be TRBD1 (6 bases). The germline V and J ends were trimmed by 4 bases and 4 bases, with 20 bases remaining between them. From germline, CDR1 is SGDLS and CDR2 YYNGEE. The CDR3 contains 17 residues. CDR3 sequence reads: CASSRTVRGGLNEKLFF. CDR3 bases: TGTGCCAGCAGCCGAACCGTAAGGGGGGGTCTTAATGAAAAACTGTTTTTT.

The gene calls are TRBV3-1 (or the pseudogene TRBV3-2) and TRBJ2-3; D remains unclear. Trimming cost V 1 base and J 4 bases, with 15 bases left between them. From germline, CDR1 is LGHDT and CDR2 YNNKEL (reference sequence). This CDR3 comprises 16 residues. CDR3: CASSQVFSLVADTQYF. Written as DNA, the CDR3 is TGTGCCAGCAGCCAAGTGTTTAGCTTGGTCGCAGATACGCAGTATTTT.

The chain links TRBV12-3 or TRBV12-4 to TRBJ2-7, with TRBD1 as a possible D gene (5 bases). The CDR3 sequence is 13 residues long. V was cut by 6 bases and J by 5 bases, with 14 bases left in between. The CDR3 reads CASSPNRFDEQYF. The CDR3 DNA reads as TGTGCCAGCAGCCCCAACAGGTTCGACGAGCAGTACTTC.

The chain carries TRBV30 and TRBJ1-5; D might be TRBD1 (5 bases). The CDR3 runs to 13 residues. Trimming removed 0 bases from V and 9 bases from J, with 12 bases in between. Germline V gene sequence: CDR1 GTSNPN, CDR2 SVGIG (reference sequence). The CDR3 DNA is TGTGCCTGGAGTGTCGGGCGAAGGGGGCCCCAGCATTTT. Encoded protein: CAWSVGRRGPQHF. Together with reference TRBV30 and TRBJ1-5, the CDR3 gives the full variable domain: SQTIHQWPATLVQPVGSPLSLECTVEGTSNPNLYWYRQAAGRGLQLLFYSVGIGQISSEVPQNLSASRPQDRQFILSSKKLLLSDSGFYLCAWSVGRRGPQHFGDGTRLSIL.

The chain links TRBV19 to TRBJ2-1; D not resolved. Per germline, CDR1 LNHDA and CDR2 SQIVND (reference sequence). The ends were cut back, 0 bases at V and 12 bases at J, with 12 bases in the middle. The CDR3 length is 13 residues. The DNA for the CDR3 is TGTGCCAGTAGTATAGAGCTAGTTAATTGGCAGTTCTTC. Protein: CASSIELVNWQFF.

The rearrangement uses TRBV19 and TRBJ2-7, with TRBD1 identical over 8 bases. The V and J ends lost 5 bases and 3 bases, in that order; junction bases with no gene match: 6. The germline gives CDR1 LNHDA, CDR2 SQIVND (reference sequence). This CDR3 spans 14 amino acids. The DNA for the CDR3 is TGTGCCAGTAGTTTTGGGACAGGAGTCTACGAGCAGTACTTC. Translated: CASSFGTGVYEQYF.